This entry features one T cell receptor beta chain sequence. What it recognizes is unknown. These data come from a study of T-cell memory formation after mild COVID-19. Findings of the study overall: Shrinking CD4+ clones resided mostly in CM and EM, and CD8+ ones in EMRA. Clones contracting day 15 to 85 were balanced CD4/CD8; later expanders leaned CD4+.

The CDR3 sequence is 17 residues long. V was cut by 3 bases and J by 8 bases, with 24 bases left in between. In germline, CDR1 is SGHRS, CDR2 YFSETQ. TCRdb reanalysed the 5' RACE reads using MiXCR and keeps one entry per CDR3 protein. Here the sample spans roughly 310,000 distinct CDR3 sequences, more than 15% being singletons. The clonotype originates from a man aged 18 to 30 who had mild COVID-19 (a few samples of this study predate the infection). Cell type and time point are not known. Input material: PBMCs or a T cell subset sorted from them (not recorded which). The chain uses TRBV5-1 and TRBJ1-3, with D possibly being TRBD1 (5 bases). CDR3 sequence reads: CASSWDPGAGTPDTIYF. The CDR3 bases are TGCGCCAGCAGCTGGGACCCTGGGGCAGGCACCCCGGACACCATATATTTT.